Shown below are 3 T cell receptor beta chains from a single sample sequenced in a study of blood T cell repertoires in COVID-19. Assay used: immunoSEQ multiplex PCR; TCRdb lists only in-frame clones, some missing. The table records about 190,000 clones, around 87% of them present only once. Sequencing was carried out using peripheral blood. These receptors came from a man in his forties or fifties with acute or convalescent COVID-19.

The V and J genes are TRBV10-3 and TRBJ1-5; 7 bases fit TRBD1. CDR1 ENHRY and CDR2 SYGVKD come from the germline V gene. V lost 9 bases and J lost 11; bases outside the gene matches: 19. This CDR3 is built from 15 residues. CDR3 sequence reads: CAIPADGTAFGAQHF. CDR3 sequence (DNA): TGTGCCATACCCGCAGACGGGACAGCCTTTGGGGCCCAGCATTTT.

This clone was picked up one time. This chain connects TRBV6-6 to TRBJ1-2, with D possibly being TRBD1 (5 bases). The CDR3 extends over 15 amino acids. V lost 0 bases to trimming and J lost 3 bases, with 11 bases between them. Germline lookup yields CDR1 MNHNY and CDR2 SVGAGI (reference sequence). The CDR3 protein is CASSYSRREDYGYTF. The CDR3 DNA follows: TGTGCCAGCAGTTACTCGCGCAGGGAGGACTATGGCTACACCTTC.

This chain joins TRBV11-2 and TRBJ2-5; D is uncertain. Trimming removed 3 bases from V and 4 bases from J, with 9 bases in between. Per germline, CDR1 SGHAT and CDR2 FQNNGV. The CDR3 covers 13 residues. The CDR3 here is CASSFGSSETQYF. The CDR3 coding sequence is TGTGCCAGCAGCTTCGGGTCGTCAGAGACCCAGTACTTC.